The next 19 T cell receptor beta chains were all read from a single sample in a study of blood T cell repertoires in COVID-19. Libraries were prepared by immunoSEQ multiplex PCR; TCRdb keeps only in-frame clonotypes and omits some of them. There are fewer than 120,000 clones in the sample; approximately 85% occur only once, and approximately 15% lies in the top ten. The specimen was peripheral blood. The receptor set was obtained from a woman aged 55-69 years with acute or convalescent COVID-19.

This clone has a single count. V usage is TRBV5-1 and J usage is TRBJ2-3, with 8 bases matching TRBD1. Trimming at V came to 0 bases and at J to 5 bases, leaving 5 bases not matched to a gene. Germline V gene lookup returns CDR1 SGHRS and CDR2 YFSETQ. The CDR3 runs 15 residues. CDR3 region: CASSLAQGARDTQYF. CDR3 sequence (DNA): TGCGCCAGCAGCTTGGCCCAGGGGGCGAGAGATACGCAGTATTTT. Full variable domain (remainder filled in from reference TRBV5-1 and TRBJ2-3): KAGVTQTPRYLIKTRGQQVTLSCSPISGHRSVSWYQQTPGQGLQFLFEYFSETQRNKGNFPGRFSGRQFSNSRSEMNVSTLELGDSALYLCASSLAQGARDTQYFGPGTRLTVL.

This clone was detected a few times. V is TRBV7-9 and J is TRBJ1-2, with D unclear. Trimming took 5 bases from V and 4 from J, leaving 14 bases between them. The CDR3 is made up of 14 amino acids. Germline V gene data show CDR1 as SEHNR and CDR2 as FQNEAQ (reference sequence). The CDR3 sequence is CASSPMAVAYGYTF. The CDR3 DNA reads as TGTGCCAGCAGCCCCATGGCAGTCGCCTATGGCTACACCTTC.

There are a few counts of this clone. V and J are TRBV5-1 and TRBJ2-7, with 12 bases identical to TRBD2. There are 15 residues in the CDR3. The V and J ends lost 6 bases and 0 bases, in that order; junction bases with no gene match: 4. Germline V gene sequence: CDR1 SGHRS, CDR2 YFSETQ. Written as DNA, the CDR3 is TGCGCCAGCACCCCACTAGCGGGGGGCTCCTACGAGCAGTACTTC. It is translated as CASTPLAGGSYEQYF.

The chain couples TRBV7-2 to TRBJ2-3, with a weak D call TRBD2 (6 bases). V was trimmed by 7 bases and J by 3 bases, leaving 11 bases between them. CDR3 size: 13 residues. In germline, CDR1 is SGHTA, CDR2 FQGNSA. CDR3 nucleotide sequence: TGTGCCAGCAACCGGGGGAGGACAGATACGCAGTATTTT. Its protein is CASNRGRTDTQYF.

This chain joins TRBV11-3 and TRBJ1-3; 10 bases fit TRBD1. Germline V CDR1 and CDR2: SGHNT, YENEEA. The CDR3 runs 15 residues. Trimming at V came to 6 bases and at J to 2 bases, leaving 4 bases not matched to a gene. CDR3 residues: CASRPDRGAGNTIYF. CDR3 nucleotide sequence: TGTGCCAGCAGACCGGACAGGGGGGCTGGAAACACCATATATTTT.

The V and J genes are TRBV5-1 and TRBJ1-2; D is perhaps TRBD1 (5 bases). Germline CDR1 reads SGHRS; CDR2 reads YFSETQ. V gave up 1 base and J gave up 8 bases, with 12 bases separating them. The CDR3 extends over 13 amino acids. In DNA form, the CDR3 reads TGCGCCAGCAGCTTGAAAGGGGTGGAAGGCTACACCTTC. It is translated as CASSLKGVEGYTF.

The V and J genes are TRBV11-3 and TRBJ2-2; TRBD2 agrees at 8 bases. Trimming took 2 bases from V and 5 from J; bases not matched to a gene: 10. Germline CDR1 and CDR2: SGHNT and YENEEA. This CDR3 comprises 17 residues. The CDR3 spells CASSLYLTSVRTGELFF. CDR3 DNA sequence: TGTGCCAGCAGCTTATATTTGACTAGCGTTCGGACCGGGGAGCTGTTTTTT.

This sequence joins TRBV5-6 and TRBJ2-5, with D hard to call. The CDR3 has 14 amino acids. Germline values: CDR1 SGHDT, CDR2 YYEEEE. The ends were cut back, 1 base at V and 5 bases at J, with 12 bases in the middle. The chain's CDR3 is CASSLTFTMETQYF. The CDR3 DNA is TGTGCCAGCAGCTTGACTTTCACCATGGAGACCCAGTACTTC.

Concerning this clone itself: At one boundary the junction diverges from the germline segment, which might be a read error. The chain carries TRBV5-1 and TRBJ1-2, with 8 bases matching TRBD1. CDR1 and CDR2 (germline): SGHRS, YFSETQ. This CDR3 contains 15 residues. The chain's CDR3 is CVSSLSTGVDYGYTF. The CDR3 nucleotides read TGCGTCAGCAGCCTATCGACAGGGGTGGACTATGGCTACACCTTC.

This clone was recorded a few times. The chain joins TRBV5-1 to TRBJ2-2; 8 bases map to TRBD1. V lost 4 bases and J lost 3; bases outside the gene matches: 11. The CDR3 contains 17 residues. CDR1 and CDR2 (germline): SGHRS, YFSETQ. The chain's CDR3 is CASSHQVDRAYTGELFF. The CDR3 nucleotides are TGCGCCAGCAGCCACCAAGTGGACAGGGCTTACACCGGGGAGCTGTTTTTT.

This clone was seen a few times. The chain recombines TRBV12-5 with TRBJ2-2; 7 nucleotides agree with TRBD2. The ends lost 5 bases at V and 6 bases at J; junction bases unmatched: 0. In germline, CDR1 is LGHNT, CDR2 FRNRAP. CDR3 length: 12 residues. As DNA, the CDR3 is TGTGCTAGTGGTCTAGCGGCCGGGGAGCTGTTTTTT. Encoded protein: CASGLAAGELFF.

CDR3 sequence reads: CASSFSGGSYNEQFF. The CDR3 nucleotides are TGTGCCAGCAGCTTTAGTGGGGGGTCCTACAATGAGCAGTTCTTC. The genes are TRBV7-2 and TRBJ2-1; D is possibly TRBD2 (6 bases). Germline V gene sequence: CDR1 SGHTA, CDR2 FQGNSA. Trimming cost V 3 bases and J 1 base, with 10 bases left between them. The CDR3 has 15 amino acids.

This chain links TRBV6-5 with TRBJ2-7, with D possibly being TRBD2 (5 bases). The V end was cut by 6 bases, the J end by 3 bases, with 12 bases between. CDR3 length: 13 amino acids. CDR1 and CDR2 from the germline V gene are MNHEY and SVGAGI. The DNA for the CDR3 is TGTGCCAGCAGAGTTTCGGGGATCTACGAGCAGTACTTC. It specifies CASRVSGIYEQYF.

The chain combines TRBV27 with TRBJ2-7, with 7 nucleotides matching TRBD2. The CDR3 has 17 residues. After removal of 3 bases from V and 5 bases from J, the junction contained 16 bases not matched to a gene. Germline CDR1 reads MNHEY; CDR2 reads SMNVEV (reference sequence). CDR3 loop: CASSFSRELLKTHEQYF. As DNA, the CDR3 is TGTGCCAGCAGTTTCTCGCGGGAGCTATTGAAAACCCACGAGCAGTACTTC.

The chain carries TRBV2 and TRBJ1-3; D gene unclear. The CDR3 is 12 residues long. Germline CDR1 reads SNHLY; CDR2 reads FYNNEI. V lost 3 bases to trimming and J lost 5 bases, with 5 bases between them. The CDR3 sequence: CASSEERNTIYF. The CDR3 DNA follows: TGTGCCAGCAGTGAGGAGCGAAACACCATATATTTT.

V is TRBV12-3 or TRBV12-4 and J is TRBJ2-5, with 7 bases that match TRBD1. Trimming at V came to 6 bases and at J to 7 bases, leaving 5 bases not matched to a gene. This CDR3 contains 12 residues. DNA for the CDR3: TGTGCCAGCAGCACCAGACAGGGGACCCAGTACTTC. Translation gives CASSTRQGTQYF.

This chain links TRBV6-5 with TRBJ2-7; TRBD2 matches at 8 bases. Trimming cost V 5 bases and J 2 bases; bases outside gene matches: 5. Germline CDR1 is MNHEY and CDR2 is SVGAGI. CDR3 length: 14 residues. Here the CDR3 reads CASSPSGGPYEQYF. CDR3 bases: TGTGCCAGCAGTCCCAGCGGGGGCCCCTACGAGCAGTACTTC.

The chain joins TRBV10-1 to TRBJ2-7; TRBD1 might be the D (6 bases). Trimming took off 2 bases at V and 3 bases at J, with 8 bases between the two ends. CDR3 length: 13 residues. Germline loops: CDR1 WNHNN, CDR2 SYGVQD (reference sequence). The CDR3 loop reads CASSETQGYEQYF. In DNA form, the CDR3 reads TGCGCCAGCAGTGAGACACAGGGCTACGAGCAGTACTTC.

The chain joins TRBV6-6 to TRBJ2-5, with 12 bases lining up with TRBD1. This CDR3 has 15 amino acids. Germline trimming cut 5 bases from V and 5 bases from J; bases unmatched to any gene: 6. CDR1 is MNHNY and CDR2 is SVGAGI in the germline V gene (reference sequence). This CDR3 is CASSDRDRGLETQYF. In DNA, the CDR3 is TGTGCCAGCAGTGACCGGGACAGGGGGCTGGAGACCCAGTACTTC.